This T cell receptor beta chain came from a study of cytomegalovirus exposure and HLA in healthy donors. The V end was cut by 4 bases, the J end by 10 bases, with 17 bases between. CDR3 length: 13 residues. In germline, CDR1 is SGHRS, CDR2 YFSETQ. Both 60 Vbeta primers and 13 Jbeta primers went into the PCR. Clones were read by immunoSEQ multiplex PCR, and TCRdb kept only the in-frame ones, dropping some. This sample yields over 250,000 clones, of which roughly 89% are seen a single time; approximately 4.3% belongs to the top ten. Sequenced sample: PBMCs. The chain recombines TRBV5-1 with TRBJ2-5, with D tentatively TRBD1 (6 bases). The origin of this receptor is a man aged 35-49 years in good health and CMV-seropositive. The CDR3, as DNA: TGCGCCAGCAGCCGGGACATGGCCGGAATCCAGTACTTC. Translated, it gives CASSRDMAGIQYF. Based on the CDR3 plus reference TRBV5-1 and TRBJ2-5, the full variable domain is KAGVTQTPRYLIKTRGQQVTLSCSPISGHRSVSWYQQTPGQGLQFLFEYFSETQRNKGNFPGRFSGRQFSNSRSEMNVSTLELGDSALYLCASSRDMAGIQYFGPGTRLLVL.